These 2 T cell receptor beta chains were all obtained from the same sample, sequenced in a study of blood T cells in healthy people across ages. With a J-beta primer mix and a sample-barcoded 5' primer, a second PCR ran about 6 to 11 cycles. TCRdb passed the 5' RACE reads through MiXCR, listing each CDR3 protein once. The sample yields approximately 780,000 distinct CDR3 sequences, roughly 24% seen once. This sample also appeared in a second study, on T cells of mothers and their children.

Source material: blood. These receptors came from a boy younger than 18 in good health.

Here the CDR3 reads CSARGRGQYNEQFF. The DNA for the CDR3 is TGCAGTGCTAGAGGGAGGGGGCAGTACAATGAGCAGTTCTTC. The V and J genes are TRBV20-1 and TRBJ2-1; D is perhaps TRBD1 (7 bases). CDR3 length equals 14 residues. In germline, CDR1 is DFQATT, CDR2 SNEGSKA (reference sequence). The V gene lost 1 base and the J gene lost 4 bases, with 11 bases spanning the gap.

This sequence joins TRBV6-5 and TRBJ2-1; 11 bases fit TRBD2. The germline CDR1 and CDR2 sequences are MNHEY and SVGAGI. The CDR3 contains 14 residues. The V gene end was trimmed by 10 bases and the J gene end by 9 bases; junction bases not matched to a gene: 11. The DNA of the CDR3 is TGTGCCACTTGCGCTAGCGGGGGGAGTAGTGAGCAGTTCTTC. Its protein product is CATCASGGSSEQFF.